Shown below are 4 T cell receptor beta chains from a single sample sequenced in a study of T cell changes during pregnancy in multiple sclerosis. Using immunoSEQ multiplex PCR, the repertoire was profiled, and TCRdb retains in-frame clones only, with some absent. The data show about 70,000 clones, just over 90% seen once. Specimen: peripheral blood, collected after pregnancy. These receptors originate from a female donor with multiple sclerosis, enrolled in a pregnancy study.

In this sample, this clone turned up once. This rearrangement joins TRBV10-3 to TRBJ2-7; 9 nucleotides line up with TRBD1. Germline trimming cut 6 bases from V and 3 bases from J; bases unmatched to any gene: 6. Germline loops: CDR1 ENHRY, CDR2 SYGVKD. This CDR3 is 14 amino acids long. CDR3 protein: CAIRAGTGSYEQYF. The CDR3, as DNA: TGTGCCATCAGGGCCGGGACAGGGAGCTACGAGCAGTACTTC.

This rearrangement joins TRBV6-5 to TRBJ2-3; TRBD2 matches at 10 bases. This CDR3 contains 15 residues. Trimming at V came to 6 bases and at J to 3 bases, leaving 6 bases not matched to a gene. Germline CDR1 and CDR2: MNHEY and SVGAGI. CDR3 residues: CASSLAGVQTDTQYF. CDR3 bases: TGTGCCAGCAGCCTAGCGGGAGTTCAGACAGATACGCAGTATTTT.

The chain couples TRBV5-8 to TRBJ2-2, with D maybe TRBD1 (6 bases). The V end lost 0 bases, the J end lost 1 base, and 7 bases lay between the germline ends. The CDR3 is 15 amino acids. Germline CDR1 reads SGHTS; CDR2 reads YDEGEE. CDR3 nucleotide sequence: TGTGCCAGCAGCTTGGGGGACAAGAACACCGGGGAGCTGTTTTTT. It translates to CASSLGDKNTGELFF.

This chain joins TRBV19 and TRBJ1-2; no clear D. Germline lookup yields CDR1 LNHDA and CDR2 SQIVND (reference sequence). V shed 4 bases and J shed 8 bases, with 14 bases lying between them. The CDR3 sequence is 13 residues long. The CDR3 loop is CASSNSGGLGYTF. Written as DNA, the CDR3 is TGTGCCAGTAGTAATTCGGGCGGGTTGGGCTACACCTTC.